The entry below describes one T cell receptor (beta chain). The antigen is undetermined. Clones were read by immunoSEQ multiplex PCR, and TCRdb kept only the in-frame ones, dropping some. Seen here are around 1.5 million clones, approximately 98% observed once, and the top ten hold 0.4% to 0.45%. This record comes from a study of shared clonotypes between healthy human individuals. Study-wide points: Naive CD4 clonotype sharing across a handful of donors was around 5%.

The source material was naive CD4+ T cells sorted from blood. The subset is: CD45RA+ positively selected. This sequence was found in a man aged 30-40 years in good health.

The CDR3 protein is CASRPDGYGYTF. CDR3 nucleotide sequence: TGTGCCAGCAGACCCGACGGTTATGGCTACACCTTC. The rearrangement joins TRBV6-5 to TRBJ1-2, with D unclear. Trimming left V 6 bases short and J 5 bases short, with 10 bases between. CDR1 is MNHEY, CDR2 SVGAGI, per germline. The CDR3 loop spans 12 amino acids.